Sequencing of this T cell receptor (beta chain) was carried out in a study of Graves' ophthalmopathy and Graves' hyperthyroidism. The germline CDR1 and CDR2 sequences are SGHDT and YYEEEE. This CDR3 contains 16 residues. The ends were cut back, 0 bases at V and 0 bases at J, with 12 bases in the middle. The study amplified TCR beta CDR3 regions using RNA transcripts. The authors performed first-round RT-PCR with HTBI primers and then a second-round multiplex PCR. TCRdb reanalysed the multiplex PCR reads using MiXCR and keeps one entry per CDR3 protein. The sample consists of about 1.2 million distinct CDR3 sequences, roughly 35% of them appearing once. This clonotype was counted at least ten times.

The receptor was derived from an adult man with Graves' hyperthyroidism. V gene TRBV5-6 combines with J gene TRBJ1-1; D is possibly TRBD1 (6 bases). Material for sequencing was peripheral blood or thyroid tissue (not recorded which). The CDR3 region is CASSLGQATMNTEAFF. The CDR3 bases are TGTGCCAGCAGCTTGGGACAGGCCACAATGAACACTGAAGCTTTCTTT. Based on the CDR3 plus reference TRBV5-6 and TRBJ1-1, the full variable domain is DAGVTQSPTHLIKTRGQQVTLRCSPKSGHDTVSWYQQALGQGPQFIFQYYEEEERQRGNFPDRFSGHQFPNYSSELNVNALLLGDSALYLCASSLGQATMNTEAFFGQGTRLTVV.